The 26 T cell receptor beta chains below all came from one sample that was sequenced in a study of T-cell reconstitution after alpha-beta-depleted transplantation in children. Researchers prepared the TCRbeta library using unique molecular identifiers, the study reports. Using its own MiXCR run on the PCR reads, TCRdb lists one record per CDR3 protein. The table shows under 750,000 distinct CDR3 sequences, with 23% occurring only once. This material consisted of PBMCs, mostly from graft donor cells, taken 360 days after TCRalphabeta/CD19-depleted stem cell transplant. The receptor source for this set is a boy under two years old who had a stem cell transplant for acute myeloid leukemia, so the T cells may come from the graft donor.

In this sample, this clonotype turned up a few times. This chain uses TRBV20-1 with TRBJ2-5; TRBD2 agrees at 8 bases. V trimming: 5 bases; J trimming: 4 bases; junction bases outside the gene matches: 3. Germline-derived CDR1 and CDR2 are DFQATT and SNEGSKA (reference sequence). The CDR3 has 12 residues. The CDR3 DNA reads TGCAGTGCTGGCCGGGGGGGAGAGACCCAGTACTTC. This gives the protein CSAGRGGETQYF.

This clonotype was seen repeatedly, ten times or more. The chain recombines TRBV20-1 with TRBJ2-3; D is perhaps TRBD2 (5 bases). The V end lost 6 bases, the J end lost 4 bases, and 8 bases lay between the germline ends. The CDR3 totals 11 residues. From germline, CDR1 is DFQATT and CDR2 SNEGSKA (reference sequence). Written as DNA, the CDR3 is TGCAGTGCGCCGAGGGCAGATACGCAGTATTTT. It translates to CSAPRADTQYF.

Many counts were recorded for this clonotype. The rearrangement uses TRBV10-3 and TRBJ2-7; D perhaps matches TRBD1 (5 bases). Deletions cut 3 bases from V and 6 bases from J, with 9 bases between. The CDR3 contains 12 residues. Germline CDR1 is ENHRY and CDR2 is SYGVKD. The chain's CDR3 is CAISDRVGEQYV. DNA for the CDR3: TGTGCCATCAGTGACAGGGTGGGCGAGCAGTACGTC.

The chain's CDR3 is CASSFSEEQYF. The CDR3 region has the DNA TGTGCCAGCAGCTTTTCCGAGGAGCAGTACTTC. The gene calls are TRBV7-2 and TRBJ2-7; D ambiguous. Germline V gene lookup returns CDR1 SGHTA and CDR2 FQGNSA. The CDR3 length is 11 residues. Trimming pared 3 bases from V and 7 bases from J, leaving 7 bases between.

The V call is TRBV30, the J call TRBJ1-4; D gene ambiguous. In germline, CDR1 is GTSNPN, CDR2 SVGIG (reference sequence). Between the trimmed V and J ends, which lost 0 bases and 11 bases, there was a span of 22 bases. There are 16 residues in the CDR3. The CDR3 coding sequence is TGTGCCTGGAGTGTACGACGGGGAGGTATGAACGGGAAACTGTTTTTT. Translation gives CAWSVRRGGMNGKLFF.

The table lists this clonotype with many counts. The chain employs TRBV12-3 or TRBV12-4 and TRBJ2-7; 7 bases line up with TRBD2. V lost 4 bases, J lost 6 bases, and 12 bases stayed unmatched. This CDR3 contains 15 residues. DNA for the CDR3: TGTGCCAGCAGTTCTTGGGGGGGGGACCCGCTCGAGCAGTACTTC. Protein: CASSSWGGDPLEQYF.

This clonotype was seen more than once but under ten times. The chain couples TRBV6-2 or TRBV6-3 to TRBJ2-7; D gene uncertain. Trimming removed 7 bases from V and 5 bases from J, with 15 bases in between. The CDR3 loop spans 13 amino acids. Germline lookup yields CDR1 MNHEY and CDR2 SVGEGT. CDR3 residues: CASNILGSNEQYF. CDR3 nucleotide sequence: TGTGCCAGCAACATACTTGGGTCGAACGAGCAGTACTTC.

The chain employs TRBV6-1 and TRBJ2-2, with 8 bases aligning to TRBD2. The V gene's germline CDR1 is MNHNS and CDR2 SASEGT. This CDR3 comprises 15 residues. The V and J ends lost 4 bases and 2 bases, in that order; junction bases with no gene match: 3. CDR3 residues: CASSAGGLNTGELFF. In DNA form, the CDR3 reads TGTGCCAGCAGTGCGGGGGGGCTAAACACCGGGGAGCTGTTTTTT.

CDR3 sequence reads: CASSLVWAPYEQYF. The CDR3 DNA follows: TGTGCCAGCAGCTTAGTATGGGCACCCTACGAGCAGTACTTC. The rearrangement uses TRBV7-9 and TRBJ2-7; D gene ambiguous. This CDR3 has 14 amino acids. Germline V gives CDR1 SEHNR, CDR2 FQNEAQ (reference sequence). V was trimmed by 1 base and J by 2 bases, leaving 9 bases between them. The variable domain in full, completed from reference TRBV7-9 and TRBJ2-7, reads DTGVSQNPRHKITKRGQNVTFRCDPISEHNRLYWYRQTLGQGPEFLTYFQNEAQLEKSRLLSDRFSAERPKGSFSTLEIQRTEQGDSAMYLCASSLVWAPYEQYFGPGTRLTVT.

This clonotype was counted at least ten times. V and J are TRBV12-3 or TRBV12-4 and TRBJ2-1; maybe TRBD1 (6 bases). Trimming took 5 bases from V and 9 from J, leaving 17 bases between them. This CDR3 is built from 14 residues. As DNA, the CDR3 is TGTGCCAGCAGTCGGGAACAGGGATGGGGTGAGCAGTTCTTC. Translated, it gives CASSREQGWGEQFF.

This clonotype was observed a few times. The chain joins TRBV20-1 to TRBJ2-1; maybe TRBD2 (5 bases). In germline, CDR1 is DFQATT, CDR2 SNEGSKA (reference sequence). CDR3 length equals 13 residues. V lost 1 base to trimming and J lost 8 bases, with 12 bases between them. The CDR3 nucleotides are TGCAGTGCTAGAGGGGTCGCGGGCTATGAGCAGTTCTTC. This codes for CSARGVAGYEQFF.

The chain uses TRBV20-1 and TRBJ2-3; D tentatively fits TRBD1 or TRBD2 (6 bases each). V was pared by 0 bases and J by 2 bases, with 12 bases between. CDR3 length: 15 residues. The V gene's germline CDR1 is DFQATT and CDR2 SNEGSKA (reference sequence). The CDR3 protein is CSAREGGDNTDTQYF. For the CDR3, the DNA is TGCAGTGCTAGAGAGGGCGGGGACAACACAGATACGCAGTATTTT.

This clonotype was seen many times. This chain's CDR3 is CASSPATTGGGYTF. The CDR3 region has the DNA TGTGCCAGCAGCCCGGCCACGACAGGGGGAGGCTACACCTTC. The genes are TRBV11-2 and TRBJ1-2, with 9 nucleotides matching TRBD1. The germline gives CDR1 SGHAT, CDR2 FQNNGV. The trim removed 5 bases at V and 8 bases at J, leaving 9 bases unmatched. The CDR3 is made up of 14 amino acids.

This clonotype showed up many times. The J gene is TRBJ2-3, the V gene TRBV11-2, with unresolved D. Germline assignment: CDR1 SGHAT and CDR2 FQNNGV. V shed 3 bases and J shed 0 bases, with 16 bases lying between them. The CDR3 length is 17 residues. This CDR3 reads CASSFWILPSSTDTQYF. In DNA form, the CDR3 reads TGTGCCAGCAGCTTTTGGATCCTACCTTCTAGCACAGATACGCAGTATTTT.

This clonotype was detected a few times. CDR3 region: CASSFRQGKYEQFF. The CDR3 DNA reads TGCGCCAGCAGCTTTCGACAGGGAAAATACGAGCAGTTCTTC. The chain recombines TRBV5-1 with TRBJ2-1, with TRBD1 identical over 7 bases. CDR1 is SGHRS and CDR2 is YFSETQ in the germline V gene. V gave up 2 bases and J gave up 10 bases; unmatched junction bases: 9. The CDR3 length is 14 residues. The complete variable domain, with remaining parts taken from reference TRBV5-1 and TRBJ2-1, reads KAGVTQTPRYLIKTRGQQVTLSCSPISGHRSVSWYQQTPGQGLQFLFEYFSETQRNKGNFPGRFSGRQFSNSRSEMNVSTLELGDSALYLCASSFRQGKYEQFFGPGTRLTVL.

This clonotype was found many times. The chain combines TRBV28 with TRBJ2-4; tentatively, D is TRBD1 (7 bases). The V end lost 5 bases, the J end lost 0 bases, and 20 bases lay between the germline ends. CDR1 and CDR2 from the germline V gene are MDHEN and SYDVKM. The CDR3 has 18 residues. CDR3 DNA: TGTGCCAGCAGTCGGGGGTCGGGACAGTCAATAGCCAAAAACATTCAGTACTTC. Translated, it gives CASSRGSGQSIAKNIQYF.

The table lists this clonotype with many counts. The genes are TRBV20-1 and TRBJ1-1, with D tentatively TRBD1 (5 bases). The germline V and J ends were trimmed by 3 bases and 2 bases, with 10 bases remaining between them. The germline V gene has CDR1 DFQATT and CDR2 SNEGSKA (reference sequence). CDR3 length: 13 amino acids. As DNA, the CDR3 is TGCAGTGCTAGCCGGGACGGCAACACTGAAGCTTTCTTT. Translation gives CSASRDGNTEAFF.

This clonotype was recorded many times. The chain combines TRBV20-1 with TRBJ2-1; no clear D. Germline V gives CDR1 DFQATT, CDR2 SNEGSKA (reference sequence). The CDR3 is 13 amino acids. V dropped 1 base and J dropped 10 bases, with 14 bases sitting between them. CDR3 sequence reads: CSARGHGPPEQFF. The CDR3, as DNA: TGCAGTGCTAGAGGCCACGGTCCGCCGGAGCAGTTCTTC.

The chain employs TRBV7-6 and TRBJ1-6; D remains unclear. CDR3 length equals 13 residues. Germline loops: CDR1 SGHVS, CDR2 FNYEAQ. V lost 3 bases and J 10 bases, leaving 10 bases between the germline ends. The CDR3 coding sequence is TGTGCCAGCAGCTTTGGAGGAATCTCACCCCTCCACTTT. Translated, it gives CASSFGGISPLHF.

The gene calls are TRBV6-1 and TRBJ1-1; 7 nucleotides match TRBD1. Germline V gives CDR1 MNHNS, CDR2 SASEGT. Unmatched junction bases numbered 8, after V lost 6 bases and J lost 1 base. This CDR3 comprises 15 residues. The chain's CDR3 is CASRTTGATNTEAFF. CDR3 bases: TGTGCCAGCAGAACAACAGGGGCTACGAACACTGAAGCTTTCTTT.

The chain joins TRBV6-5 to TRBJ1-2, with a possible D match to TRBD1 (6 bases). The CDR3 totals 12 residues. The V gene's germline CDR1 is MNHEY and CDR2 SVGAGI. Trimming took 2 bases from V and 8 from J, leaving 9 bases between them. CDR3 DNA sequence: TGTGCCAGCAGTTACCAGGGGCTCGGCTACACCTTC. Protein product: CASSYQGLGYTF.

Comment on this clonotype: Since no conserved phenylalanine or tryptophan closes the CDR3, a read error is the likely cause. The V call is TRBV27, the J call TRBJ2-1, with no clear D. Germline CDR1 reads MNHEY; CDR2 reads SMNVEV (reference sequence). The CDR3 has 18 amino acids. Trimming removed 6 bases from V and 4 bases from J, with 25 bases in between. For the CDR3, the DNA is TGTGCCAGCAGCGTCGGTTTCCCTTCGGGTCCCCTGTACAATGAGCAGTTCATC. It codes for CASSVGFPSGPLYNEQFI.

This rearrangement joins TRBV7-2 to TRBJ2-1; D might be TRBD1 or TRBD2, each matching 6 bases. This CDR3 has 15 amino acids. The germline V and J ends were trimmed by 4 bases and 9 bases, with 19 bases remaining between them. CDR1 and CDR2 from the germline V gene are SGHTA and FQGNSA. CDR3 DNA sequence: TGTGCCAGCAGCTGGGGGGCACCAAAGCCCCCTGAGCAGTTCTTC. Translation: CASSWGAPKPPEQFF. The whole variable domain, remainder taken from reference TRBV7-2 and TRBJ2-1, is GAGVSQSPSNKVTEKGKDVELRCDPISGHTALYWYRQSLGQGLEFLIYFQGNSAPDKSGLPSDRFSAERTGGSVSTLTIQRTQQEDSAVYLCASSWGAPKPPEQFFGPGTRLTVL.

The V gene is TRBV5-1, the J gene TRBJ2-1; D unclear. Between the trimmed V and J ends, which lost 4 bases and 3 bases, there was a span of 14 bases. The CDR3 sequence is 15 residues long. Germline-derived CDR1 and CDR2 are SGHRS and YFSETQ. The CDR3 protein is CASSINTGLYNEQFF. The DNA for the CDR3 is TGCGCCAGCAGCATTAACACCGGCCTCTACAATGAGCAGTTCTTC.

This clonotype was detected a few times. The rearrangement uses TRBV4-3 and TRBJ2-7; TRBD2 aligns across 10 bases. The germline V gene encodes CDR1 LGHNA and CDR2 YSLEER. This CDR3 has 17 amino acids. V lost 0 bases to trimming and J lost 3 bases; unmatched junction nucleotides: 8. CDR3 amino acids: CASSQEVAGGRIYEQYF. The CDR3 region has the DNA TGCGCCAGCAGCCAAGAGGTAGCGGGGGGCCGTATCTACGAGCAGTACTTC.

This chain links TRBV9 with TRBJ2-5, with unresolved D. This CDR3 contains 13 residues. V was clipped by 4 bases and J by 0 bases, with 7 bases between them. The germline V gene encodes CDR1 SGDLS and CDR2 YYNGEE. In nucleotides, the CDR3 is TGTGCCAGCAGCCCCGATAACCAAGAGACCCAGTACTTC. It codes for CASSPDNQETQYF.